These 2 T cell receptor beta chains share one sample of origin, sequenced in a study of vaccination and CD4 T cells after COVID-19 (dated by TCRdb to between 2021 and 2024). Interpreted using the paper, the treatment or condition label stands for: 10-day PBMC culture with coronavirus spike peptide pools or control peptides (ViraFEST assay). Library preparation used PCR. TCRdb shows the sequencer as Illumina iSeq 100. At the Johns Hopkins FTIC core, DNA from the cultured CD4+ T cells underwent TCR sequencing with the Oncomine TCR Beta short-read assay. TCRdb reprocessing: public reads trimmed at Q25 with fastp, clones called with MiXCR, in-frame beta chains kept. Rows with one shared CDR3 protein collapse into an entry with the most common genes and DNA. Recorded for this sample are some 4,000 distinct CDR3 sequences; about 63% of them occurred a single time. The top ten hold around 26% of the sample.

Their specific antigens are unknown. Sequenced sample: CD4+ T cells from blood, cultured in vitro. Every receptor here comes from a human donor who had recovered from COVID-19.

The V gene is TRBV7-9, the J gene TRBJ1-1; TRBD1 matches at 7 bases. Trimming took 5 bases from V and 11 from J; bases not matched to a gene: 11. The CDR3 spans 13 residues. Per the germline V gene, CDR1 is SEHNR and CDR2 is FQNEAQ (reference sequence). CDR3: CASSDRALIGAFF. The CDR3, as DNA: TGTGCCAGCAGCGACAGGGCCCTCATCGGTGCTTTCTTT.

The chain employs TRBV6-1 and TRBJ1-2, with TRBD1 matching 7 bases. The CDR3 length is 13 residues. The V gene end was trimmed by 3 bases and the J gene end by 8 bases; junction bases not matched to a gene: 6. The germline V gene encodes CDR1 MNHNS and CDR2 SASEGT. The DNA of the CDR3 is TGTGCCAGCAGTGAGACATTGGGACAGGGCTACACCTTC. This translates into CASSETLGQGYTF.